Presented here are 15 T cell receptor beta chains from one specimen sequenced in a study of low-dose radiotherapy and immunotherapy resistance in tumors. With TRAV- and TRBV-specific primers, first-strand cDNA was made, covering the alpha and beta chains. TCR amplification ran 20 PCR cycles using constant-region and V-primer adapter primers. TCRdb processed the reads anew with MiXCR; each CDR3 protein has one entry. The sample includes fewer than 50,000 distinct CDR3 sequences, about 25% of them seen just once. Time point meaning: after trial treatment. The treatment here: LDRT plus nivolumab, ipilimumab, low-dose cyclophosphamide and aspirin (RACIN trial). This sample comprised PBMCs, obtained after low-dose radiotherapy plus immunotherapy. The origin of the receptors is a male donor with prostate cancer.

The sample holds many counts of this clonotype. The chain recombines TRBV6-2 or TRBV6-3 with TRBJ2-3; 8 bases are a match to TRBD2. Per the germline V gene, CDR1 is MNHEY and CDR2 is SVGEGT. Trimming took 5 bases from V and 1 from J; bases not matched to a gene: 8. The length of the CDR3 is 16 residues. The CDR3 region is CASSGRGLEGTDTQYF. CDR3 coding DNA: TGTGCCAGCAGTGGACGGGGACTAGAGGGCACAGATACGCAGTATTTT.

This clonotype was recorded at least ten times. The rearrangement links TRBV10-3 to TRBJ2-3; D gene ambiguous. The V and J ends lost 4 bases and 0 bases respectively, with 8 bases between them. The germline V gene has CDR1 ENHRY and CDR2 SYGVKD. The CDR3 contains 14 residues. The CDR3 DNA is TGTGCCATCAGTGCCTTCCAGAGCACAGATACGCAGTATTTT. It translates to CAISAFQSTDTQYF.

The chain uses TRBV5-6 and TRBJ2-5; D uncertain. Trimming cost V 1 base and J 5 bases, with 3 bases left between them. The CDR3 runs 11 residues. The germline V gene has CDR1 SGHDT and CDR2 YYEEEE. The CDR3 here is CASSLSETQYF. The DNA for the CDR3 is TGTGCCAGCAGCTTGTCCGAGACCCAGTACTTC. Filled out from reference TRBV5-6 and TRBJ2-5, the complete variable domain reads DAGVTQSPTHLIKTRGQQVTLRCSPKSGHDTVSWYQQALGQGPQFIFQYYEEEERQRGNFPDRFSGHQFPNYSSELNVNALLLGDSALYLCASSLSETQYFGPGTRLLVL.

The sample holds many counts of this clonotype. This chain joins TRBV4-1 and TRBJ2-7, with 9 bases that match TRBD2. CDR1 is MGHRA and CDR2 is YSYEKL in the germline V gene. The CDR3 is 16 amino acids. V gave up 1 base and J gave up 2 bases; unmatched junction bases: 6. CDR3 in amino acids: CASSQVSGSIPYEQYF. The CDR3 DNA reads as TGCGCCAGCAGCCAAGTTAGCGGGAGTATCCCCTACGAGCAGTACTTC.

This clonotype was seen ten or more times. The chain combines TRBV2 with TRBJ2-3, with a weak D call TRBD1 (5 bases). With 7 bases removed from V and 4 bases from J, the gap between germline ends came to 15 bases. CDR3 length: 14 amino acids. Germline V gene data show CDR1 as SNHLY and CDR2 as FYNNEI. DNA of the CDR3: TGTGCCAGCATGGCGCCCTCCAGGGCAGATACGCAGTATTTT. Its protein product is CASMAPSRADTQYF.

V usage is TRBV20-1 and J usage is TRBJ2-3, with 11 bases that match TRBD2. Germline V lookup: CDR1 DFQATT, CDR2 SNEGSKA (reference sequence). V was pared by 3 bases and J by 8 bases, with 7 bases of the junction left unmatched. The CDR3 is made up of 14 amino acids. The CDR3 protein is CSASYSGGGPTQYF. The CDR3 DNA is TGCAGTGCTAGTTATAGCGGGGGGGGGCCTACGCAGTATTTT.

Remarks on this clonotype: A far larger clone is a single base away, which makes a read error likely. V gene TRBV5-4 combines with J gene TRBJ2-7; maybe TRBD1 (6 bases). Deletions cut 0 bases from V and 7 bases from J, with 17 bases between. Germline CDR1 and CDR2: SGHNT and YYREEE (reference sequence). The CDR3 length is 15 residues. The chain's CDR3 is CASSLAQGSYNEQYF. The CDR3 DNA follows: TGTGCCAGCAGCTTGGCGCAGGGGTCCTACAATGAGCAGTACTTC. The entire variable domain, with the rest obtained from reference TRBV5-4 and TRBJ2-7, is as follows: ETGVTQSPTHLIKTRGQQVTLRCSSQSGHNTVSWYQQALGQGPQFIFQYYREEENGRGNFPPRFSGLQFPNYSSELNVNALELDDSALYLCASSLAQGSYNEQYFGPGTRLTVT.

This clonotype was seen repeatedly, ten times or more. The rearrangement joins TRBV18 to TRBJ2-1; the match to TRBD1 covers 7 bases. J was trimmed by 8 bases and V by 4 bases; bases with no gene match: 14. Germline assignment: CDR1 KGHSH and CDR2 LQKENI. The CDR3 is made up of 16 amino acids. CDR3 region: CASSQLQTGFGYEQFF. The CDR3, as DNA: TGTGCCAGCTCACAACTACAGACAGGGTTCGGTTATGAGCAGTTCTTC.

The chain combines TRBV7-2 with TRBJ1-1, with D tentatively TRBD1 (6 bases). Germline assignment: CDR1 SGHTA and CDR2 FQGNSA. Trimming took 1 base from V and 7 from J, leaving 16 bases between them. The CDR3 spans 15 residues. The CDR3: CASSLVISGGREAFF. The CDR3 DNA reads as TGTGCCAGCAGCTTAGTTATCTCGGGGGGGCGTGAAGCTTTCTTT.

V gene TRBV9 combines with J gene TRBJ2-7; possibly TRBD1 for D (5 bases). The CDR3 sequence is 15 residues long. Germline V CDR1 and CDR2: SGDLS, YYNGEE. The V and J ends lost 0 bases and 0 bases respectively, with 10 bases between them. CDR3 bases: TGTGCCAGCAGCGTAGACAGGTCGTCCTCCTACGAGCAGTACTTC. As protein: CASSVDRSSSYEQYF.

This clonotype was counted ten times or more. The chain recombines TRBV12-3 or TRBV12-4 with TRBJ2-7; a possible D gene is TRBD2 (7 bases). Trimming left V 6 bases short and J 7 bases short, with 19 bases between. The CDR3 spans 14 residues. The chain's CDR3 is CASSPPEGGREQYF. CDR3 bases: TGTGCCAGCAGCCCCCCCGAGGGGGGGCGTGAGCAGTACTTC.

Ten or more counts support this clonotype. The chain links TRBV30 to TRBJ1-2, with D hard to call. V was pared by 1 base and J by 4 bases, with 16 bases between. The CDR3 is 15 amino acids. Germline V CDR1 and CDR2: GTSNPN, SVGIG (reference sequence). This CDR3 reads CAWSAAGPNLYGYTF. The CDR3 DNA is TGTGCCTGGAGTGCCGCAGGCCCGAACCTCTATGGCTACACCTTC. Full variable domain (missing parts from reference TRBV30 and TRBJ1-2): SQTIHQWPATLVQPVGSPLSLECTVEGTSNPNLYWYRQAAGRGLQLLFYSVGIGQISSEVPQNLSASRPQDRQFILSSKKLLLSDSGFYLCAWSAAGPNLYGYTFGSGTRLTVV.

This clonotype was counted many times. The chain employs TRBV20-1 and TRBJ1-5; 8 bases are a match to TRBD1. Germline assignment: CDR1 DFQATT and CDR2 SNEGSKA (reference sequence). V was clipped by 0 bases and J by 4 bases; unmatched bases: 11. The CDR3 is 17 amino acids. CDR3 coding DNA: TGCAGTGCTAGAGATACAAGGACAGGGCTCCCGAATCAGCCCCAGCATTTT. This codes for CSARDTRTGLPNQPQHF.

This clonotype was detected ten times or more. The CDR3: CASSLPGQKGINEQFF. In DNA form, the CDR3 reads TGTGCCAGCAGTTTACCCGGACAGAAAGGAATCAATGAGCAGTTCTTC. This chain uses TRBV27 with TRBJ2-1; D perhaps matches TRBD1 (6 bases). Per germline, CDR1 MNHEY and CDR2 SMNVEV (reference sequence). Deletions cut 2 bases from V and 6 bases from J, with 17 bases between. The CDR3 runs to 16 residues.

This clonotype occurred many times. The V and J genes are TRBV29-1 and TRBJ1-2; D may be TRBD1 (6 bases). Trimming pared 4 bases from V and 7 bases from J, leaving 13 bases between. Germline CDR1 SQVTM, CDR2 ANQGSEA. The CDR3 runs 12 residues. The CDR3 DNA reads TGCAGCGTTGGCGACAGGACTGGTGGCTACACCTTC. Residues: CSVGDRTGGYTF.